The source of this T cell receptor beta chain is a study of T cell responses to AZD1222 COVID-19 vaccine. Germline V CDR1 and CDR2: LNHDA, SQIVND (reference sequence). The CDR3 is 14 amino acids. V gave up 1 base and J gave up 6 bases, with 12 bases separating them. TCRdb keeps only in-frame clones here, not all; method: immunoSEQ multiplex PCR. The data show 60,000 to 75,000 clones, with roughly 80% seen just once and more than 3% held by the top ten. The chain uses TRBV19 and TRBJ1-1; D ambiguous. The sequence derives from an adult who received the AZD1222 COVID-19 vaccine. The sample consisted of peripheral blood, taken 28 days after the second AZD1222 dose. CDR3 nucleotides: TGTGCCAGTAGTATAGGTGGGGAATCAGCTGAAGCTTTCTTT. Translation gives CASSIGGESAEAFF.